This entry lists 24 T cell receptor beta chains sequenced from one sample in a study of blood T cell repertoires in COVID-19 (dated by TCRdb to 2020 to 2022). The library was made by the immunoSEQ multiplex PCR assay. As stored in TCRdb, this immuneACCESS dataset retains in-frame rearrangements with V and J assigned. A fraction of the clones does not appear; measured against another copy, unresolved V genes explain less than half of the discrepancy, and the remainder lacks a known reason. In this sample the table shows about 35,000 clones, about 87% of which occur a single time. Roughly two fifths of the sample is held by the ten biggest clonotypes. The sample was peripheral blood. These receptors came from a human donor in a cohort sampled during active COVID-19.

This chain connects TRBV4-3 to TRBJ2-3, with 12 bases that match TRBD2. Unmatched junction bases numbered 9, after V lost 4 bases and J lost 4 bases. The V gene's germline CDR1 is LGHNA and CDR2 YSLEER. The CDR3 has 17 residues. CDR3 bases: TGCGCCAGCAGCCGGGCGCCTAGCGGGGGGGCCGCAGATACGCAGTATTTT. As protein: CASSRAPSGGAADTQYF.

V is TRBV7-9 and J is TRBJ1-5; maybe TRBD1 (5 bases). The CDR3 consists of 13 residues. Germline lookup yields CDR1 SEHNR and CDR2 FQNEAQ (reference sequence). With 0 bases removed from V and 8 bases from J, the gap between germline ends came to 8 bases. CDR3 in amino acids: CASSLAGGEPQHF. The CDR3 DNA is TGTGCCAGCAGCTTAGCTGGGGGGGAGCCCCAGCATTTT.

Only a few counts were recorded for this clone. This chain links TRBV6-2 or TRBV6-3 with TRBJ1-6; D is undetermined. CDR1 MNHEY and CDR2 SVGEGT come from the germline V gene. The CDR3 runs 16 residues. V lost 6 bases and J 8 bases, leaving 20 bases between the germline ends. The CDR3 nucleotides are TGTGCCAGCAGCTCCCCCGACCGTTTCGGGGATTCACCCCTCCACTTT. It is translated as CASSSPDRFGDSPLHF.

The chain joins TRBV10-2 to TRBJ2-5, with 14 bases that match TRBD2. Germline V lookup: CDR1 WSHSY, CDR2 SAAADI. Trimming took 6 bases from V and 3 from J; bases not matched to a gene: 3. This CDR3 has 15 residues. In DNA, the CDR3 is TGCGCCAGCAGGACGGGACTAGCGGGGGAAGAGACCCAGTACTTC. This encodes CASRTGLAGEETQYF.

V usage is TRBV5-4 and J usage is TRBJ1-2, with 8 bases aligning to TRBD1. Per the germline V gene, CDR1 is SGHNT and CDR2 is YYREEE (reference sequence). CDR3 size: 13 residues. The ends lost 4 bases at V and 7 bases at J; junction bases unmatched: 6. The CDR3 DNA follows: TGTGCCAGCAGCCCGACAGGGGTTGGTGGCTACACCTTC. Protein sequence: CASSPTGVGGYTF.

The chain couples TRBV18 to TRBJ1-4, with 11 bases aligning to TRBD1. With V trimmed by 3 bases and J by 2 bases, 14 bases remained unmatched. Looked up from germline, CDR1 is KGHSH and CDR2 is LQKENI. The CDR3 is made up of 20 amino acids. The CDR3, as DNA: TGTGCCAGCTCACCCCCTGTTCAAGGGACAGGGGGTGTGACTAATGAAAAACTGTTTTTT. Translated, it gives CASSPPVQGTGGVTNEKLFF.

This clone was detected only once. CDR3 in amino acids: CASSPPEGRYGYTF. CDR3 nucleotides: TGTGCCAGCAGCCCCCCCGAGGGGAGGTATGGCTACACCTTC. This sequence joins TRBV28 and TRBJ1-2, with D perhaps TRBD1 (5 bases). The CDR3 contains 14 residues. Germline V gene data show CDR1 as MDHEN and CDR2 as SYDVKM. Trimming took off 6 bases at V and 5 bases at J, with 16 bases between the two ends.

CDR3 protein: CASSLTNGVFQPQHF. The CDR3 DNA reads as TGTGCCAGCAGTTTAACGAACGGGGTGTTTCAGCCCCAGCATTTT. The chain employs TRBV28 and TRBJ1-5; D remains ambiguous. In germline, CDR1 is MDHEN, CDR2 SYDVKM. V was shortened by 2 bases and J by 6 bases, with 14 bases between the two germline ends. The CDR3 extends over 15 amino acids. The complete variable domain, with remaining parts taken from reference TRBV28 and TRBJ1-5, reads DVKVTQSSRYLVKRTGEKVFLECVQDMDHENMFWYRQDPGLGLRLIYFSYDVKMKEKGDIPEGYSVSREKKERFSLILESASTNQTSMYLCASSLTNGVFQPQHFGDGTRLSIL.

The V gene is TRBV4-1, the J gene TRBJ2-5, with TRBD2 matching over 9 bases. The V gene end was trimmed by 4 bases and the J gene end by 2 bases; junction bases not matched to a gene: 2. From germline, CDR1 is MGHRA and CDR2 YSYEKL. This CDR3 region has 14 residues. The CDR3 sequence: CASSRLAGQETQYF. CDR3 coding DNA: TGCGCCAGCAGCCGTCTAGCGGGGCAAGAGACCCAGTACTTC.

This sequence joins TRBV7-9 and TRBJ2-2; D is unclear. In germline, CDR1 is SEHNR, CDR2 FQNEAQ (reference sequence). The CDR3 runs to 14 residues. The V and J ends lost 2 bases and 5 bases respectively, with 9 bases between them. CDR3 coding DNA: TGTGCCAGCAGCTTACTCGGTAGTACCGGGGAGCTGTTTTTT. It encodes CASSLLGSTGELFF. Full variable domain (outside the CDR3, taken from reference TRBV7-9 and TRBJ2-2): DTGVSQNPRHKITKRGQNVTFRCDPISEHNRLYWYRQTLGQGPEFLTYFQNEAQLEKSRLLSDRFSAERPKGSFSTLEIQRTEQGDSAMYLCASSLLGSTGELFFGEGSRLTVL.

This clone was seen once. The rearrangement uses TRBV10-3 and TRBJ2-3, with D possibly being TRBD2 (6 bases). Trimming cost V 6 bases and J 8 bases, with 15 bases left between them. Germline loops: CDR1 ENHRY, CDR2 SYGVKD. The CDR3 has 13 residues. The CDR3 is CAIRDGGYSTQYF. CDR3 bases: TGTGCCATCAGGGATGGGGGGTACAGTACGCAGTATTTT.

This clone has just one count. The CDR3 DNA is TGTGCCAGCAGTCCTCCGACAGGCTACGAGCAGTACTTC. The encoded protein is CASSPPTGYEQYF. The chain joins TRBV6-5 to TRBJ2-7; D possibly corresponds to TRBD1 (6 bases). V was cut by 5 bases and J by 3 bases, with 11 bases left in between. The CDR3 covers 13 residues. Germline V gene sequence: CDR1 MNHEY, CDR2 SVGAGI.

V and J are TRBV9 and TRBJ1-1, with D unresolved. The CDR3 covers 13 residues. Trimming took off 0 bases at V and 1 base at J, with 4 bases between the two ends. The germline V gene encodes CDR1 SGDLS and CDR2 YYNGEE. The CDR3 region is CASSVAGNTEAFF. As DNA, the CDR3 is TGTGCCAGCAGCGTAGCAGGGAACACTGAAGCTTTCTTT.

J is TRBJ1-2 and V is TRBV2, with a weak D call TRBD1 (6 bases). Germline CDR1 SNHLY, CDR2 FYNNEI. The CDR3 extends over 14 amino acids. V lost 7 bases, J lost 5 bases, and 17 bases lay in between. The CDR3 loop reads CASTPKVRGYGYTF. The CDR3 DNA follows: TGTGCCAGCACCCCGAAAGTAAGGGGGTATGGCTACACCTTC.

The chain uses TRBV2 and TRBJ1-5; 9 bases are a match to TRBD1. Trimming removed 2 bases from V and 7 bases from J; junction bases left unmatched: 12. This CDR3 has 17 residues. CDR1 is SNHLY and CDR2 is FYNNEI in the germline V gene. CDR3 DNA: TGTGCCAGCAGTGAACACGTCACAGGGGGCGCCGGGCAGCCCCAGCATTTT. It codes for CASSEHVTGGAGQPQHF.

In its sample, this clone was seen once. The rearrangement joins TRBV4-3 to TRBJ1-4, with D tentatively TRBD1 (5 bases). The CDR3 contains 16 residues. Germline CDR1 LGHNA, CDR2 YSLEER. V dropped 0 bases and J dropped 4 bases, with 12 bases sitting between them. The CDR3 coding sequence is TGCGCCAGCAGCCAAGAGGGGCAGGTAGGTAATGAAAAACTGTTTTTT. Translation: CASSQEGQVGNEKLFF.

The J gene is TRBJ1-1, the V gene TRBV6-2 or TRBV6-3; D possibly corresponds to TRBD1 (6 bases). This CDR3 has 16 residues. Per germline, CDR1 MNHEY and CDR2 SVGEGT. Trimming removed 4 bases from V and 5 bases from J, with 20 bases in between. The chain's CDR3 is CASSLTTTGQGTEAFF. The CDR3 nucleotides read TGTGCCAGCAGTTTAACGACAACAGGGCAGGGAACTGAAGCTTTCTTT.

The chain recombines TRBV19 with TRBJ2-7, with TRBD1 as a possible D gene (6 bases). The CDR3 covers 14 residues. V was cut by 1 base and J by 2 bases, with 9 bases left in between. Germline V gene data show CDR1 as LNHDA and CDR2 as SQIVND (reference sequence). CDR3 bases: TGTGCCAGTAGTATAGTAGGGGGAACCTACGAGCAGTACTTC. Encoded protein: CASSIVGGTYEQYF.

The table lists this clone with many counts. Here the CDR3 reads CASSSGLAGNTGELFF. The CDR3 nucleotides are TGTGCCAGCAGCTCGGGGTTGGCAGGAAACACCGGGGAGCTGTTTTTT. The V call is TRBV11-2, the J call TRBJ2-2, with D possibly being TRBD2 (5 bases). The CDR3 runs to 16 residues. The V and J ends lost 4 bases and 2 bases respectively, with 14 bases between them. The germline V gene has CDR1 SGHAT and CDR2 FQNNGV.

The V call is TRBV7-8, the J call TRBJ2-4; TRBD1 aligns across 9 bases. This CDR3 has 11 amino acids. The junction had 5 bases not matched to a gene; V was cut back by 5 bases and J by 15 bases. Germline CDR1 and CDR2: SGHVS and FQNEAQ. The CDR3 nucleotides are TGTGCCAGCAGCCCAGGACAGGGGATGTACTTC. It codes for CASSPGQGMYF.

The chain joins TRBV7-9 to TRBJ2-7; 10 nucleotides agree with TRBD1. V lost 5 bases and J lost 6; bases outside the gene matches: 10. CDR1 and CDR2 (germline): SEHNR, FQNEAQ (reference sequence). CDR3 length equals 15 residues. The CDR3 here is CASSAAGTGAGEQYF. The CDR3, as DNA: TGTGCCAGCAGCGCGGCGGGGACAGGGGCGGGCGAGCAGTACTTC.

This clone was counted a few times. The chain joins TRBV11-2 to TRBJ2-5, with 11 bases fitting TRBD2. The CDR3 consists of 15 residues. V lost 1 base to trimming and J lost 7 bases; unmatched junction nucleotides: 5. Germline V gene lookup returns CDR1 SGHAT and CDR2 FQNNGV. The CDR3 loop is CASSLVAGGLGTQYF. CDR3 nucleotide sequence: TGTGCCAGCAGCTTAGTAGCGGGGGGGCTGGGGACCCAGTACTTC. Looking up the rest from reference TRBV11-2 and TRBJ2-5 gives the full variable domain: EAGVAQSPRYKIIEKRQSVAFWCNPISGHATLYWYQQILGQGPKLLIQFQNNGVVDDSQLPKDRFSAERLKGVDSTLKIQPAKLEDSAVYLCASSLVAGGLGTQYFGPGTRLLVL.

This sequence joins TRBV28 and TRBJ1-2; maybe TRBD1 (5 bases). The CDR3 extends over 12 amino acids. The germline gives CDR1 MDHEN, CDR2 SYDVKM. Trimming removed 5 bases at V and 5 bases at J, with 9 bases between. CDR3 bases: TGTGCCAGCAGTCTGCAGGGTTATGGCTACACCTTC. Translation: CASSLQGYGYTF.

The chain uses TRBV3-1 (or the pseudogene TRBV3-2) and TRBJ2-7; D not certain. Trimming removed 0 bases from V and 5 bases from J, with 11 bases in between. CDR3 length equals 14 residues. Germline V lookup: CDR1 LGHDT, CDR2 YNNKEL (reference sequence). Here the CDR3 reads CASSQDGLTHEQYF. CDR3 in DNA: TGTGCCAGCAGCCAAGATGGTCTAACCCACGAGCAGTACTTC.